One and the same sample provided the 24 T cell receptor beta chains below, sequenced in a study of shared clonotypes between healthy human individuals. Libraries were prepared by immunoSEQ multiplex PCR; TCRdb keeps only in-frame clonotypes and omits some of them. Among some 2 million clones listed, roughly 94% were seen once. The naive CD8 subset, CD45RO-negative cells positively selected for CCR7, excluded terminally differentiated effector memory CD45RA+ cells. The sequenced sample was naive CD8+ T cells sorted from blood. Receptors were obtained from a man between 18 and 29 years old in good health.

V and J are TRBV14 and TRBJ1-2; the match to TRBD1 covers 9 bases. CDR1 and CDR2 (germline): SGHDN, FVKESK. The V and J ends lost 6 bases and 4 bases, in that order; junction bases with no gene match: 15. This CDR3 has 17 amino acids. The CDR3 sequence: CASSFTVPGQGPYGYTF. The CDR3, as DNA: TGTGCCAGCAGTTTCACCGTCCCGGGACAGGGCCCCTATGGCTACACCTTC.

This clone was seen once. V and J are TRBV2 and TRBJ2-2, with D unclear. The CDR3 contains 12 residues. Per germline, CDR1 SNHLY and CDR2 FYNNEI. The V and J ends lost 6 bases and 5 bases respectively, with 7 bases between them. CDR3 sequence (DNA): TGTGCCAGCAGGGGCAGGACCGGGGAGCTGTTTTTT. Translated: CASRGRTGELFF. The complete variable domain, with remaining parts taken from reference TRBV2 and TRBJ2-2, reads EPEVTQTPSHQVTQMGQEVILRCVPISNHLYFYWYRQILGQKVEFLVSFYNNEISEKSEIFDDQFSVERPDGSNFTLKIRSTKLEDSAMYFCASRGRTGELFFGEGSRLTVL.

A few counts support this clone. The chain is built from TRBV27 and TRBJ1-5; D unresolved. The V end was cut by 2 bases, the J end by 2 bases, with 13 bases between. The CDR3 covers 16 residues. Germline V gene sequence: CDR1 MNHEY, CDR2 SMNVEV (reference sequence). The CDR3 reads CASSLPPRLGNQPQHF. CDR3 DNA: TGTGCCAGCAGTTTACCCCCGCGCCTGGGCAATCAGCCCCAGCATTTT.

The V gene is TRBV9, the J gene TRBJ1-2; D is unresolved. V lost 3 bases and J lost 3, with 24 bases in between. Germline-derived CDR1 and CDR2 are SGDLS and YYNGEE. This CDR3 has 18 amino acids. The CDR3 here is CASSETGSDAAGYYGYTF. For the CDR3, the DNA is TGTGCCAGCAGCGAGACGGGTAGTGATGCGGCCGGTTACTATGGCTACACCTTC. The complete variable domain, with remaining parts taken from reference TRBV9 and TRBJ1-2, reads DSGVTQTPKHLITATGQRVTLRCSPRSGDLSVYWYQQSLDQGLQFLIQYYNGEERAKGNILERFSAQQFPDLHSELNLSSLELGDSALYFCASSETGSDAAGYYGYTFGSGTRLTVV.

This rearrangement joins TRBV28 to TRBJ1-4, with a tentative D call TRBD1 (6 bases). CDR1 and CDR2 (germline): MDHEN, SYDVKM. The V end was cut by 6 bases, the J end by 8 bases, with 16 bases between. This CDR3 contains 14 residues. This chain's CDR3 is CASSIDRLQEKLFF. CDR3 coding DNA: TGTGCCAGCAGCATCGACAGGCTCCAGGAAAAACTGTTTTTT.

This chain joins TRBV30 and TRBJ2-2; 10 nucleotides match TRBD2. V lost 0 bases to trimming and J lost 5 bases; unmatched junction nucleotides: 3. The length of the CDR3 is 15 residues. The germline gives CDR1 GTSNPN, CDR2 SVGIG (reference sequence). The CDR3 region is CAWSVLAGRTGELFF. The CDR3 bases are TGTGCCTGGAGTGTACTAGCGGGAAGGACCGGGGAGCTGTTTTTT.

The chain uses TRBV11-2 and TRBJ2-7; D is tentatively TRBD1 or TRBD2 (5 bases each). This CDR3 is built from 17 residues. V was cut by 5 bases and J by 4 bases, with 24 bases left in between. CDR1 SGHAT and CDR2 FQNNGV come from the germline V gene. CDR3 in amino acids: CASSVLPALGRAYEQYF. The CDR3 DNA sequence: TGTGCCAGCAGCGTCCTGCCGGCGCTGGGACGGGCTTACGAGCAGTACTTC.

This chain connects TRBV6-1 to TRBJ1-1; tentative D call: TRBD1 (5 bases). CDR1 and CDR2 (germline): MNHNS, SASEGT. The CDR3 covers 12 residues. Trimming stripped 6 bases from V and 8 bases from J, with 13 bases between. The CDR3 coding sequence is TGTGCCAGCAGGGGGCCAAGACCAGAAGCTTTCTTT. Amino acids: CASRGPRPEAFF.

The J gene is TRBJ2-3, the V gene TRBV4-1; D call uncertain. V lost 1 base and J lost 5, with 13 bases in between. CDR1 and CDR2 (germline): MGHRA, YSYEKL. This CDR3 has 15 amino acids. The CDR3 loop reads CASSQVGDPEDTQYF. In nucleotides, the CDR3 is TGCGCCAGCAGCCAAGTGGGTGACCCGGAAGATACGCAGTATTTT.

The chain employs TRBV13 and TRBJ2-3; D may correspond to TRBD1 or TRBD2 (5 bases each). Germline V lookup: CDR1 PRHDT, CDR2 FYEKMQ (reference sequence). CDR3 length: 15 residues. V was clipped by 5 bases and J by 0 bases, with 12 bases between them. As DNA, the CDR3 is TGTGCCAGCAGCAGATGGGACGGTAGCACAGATACGCAGTATTTT. Protein sequence: CASSRWDGSTDTQYF.

The rearrangement uses TRBV6-1 and TRBJ2-1; D may correspond to TRBD1 or TRBD2 (5 bases each). V was clipped by 2 bases and J by 7 bases, with 15 bases between them. Germline V lookup: CDR1 MNHNS, CDR2 SASEGT. This CDR3 has 15 residues. The CDR3 region has the DNA TGTGCCAGCAGTGAATGGCCCTTGGGGGAAAATGAGCAGTTCTTC. This gives the protein CASSEWPLGENEQFF.

The chain recombines TRBV4-2 with TRBJ2-1; the D call may be TRBD1 or TRBD2 (5 bases each). The CDR3 runs 15 residues. Trimming left V 4 bases short and J 5 bases short, with 15 bases between. Germline lookup yields CDR1 LGHNA and CDR2 YNFKEQ. Here the CDR3 reads CASSPREGIHNEQFF. DNA for the CDR3: TGTGCCAGCAGCCCCCGCGAGGGGATTCACAATGAGCAGTTCTTC.

The chain uses TRBV27 and TRBJ2-1; D is ambiguous. V lost 7 bases and J lost 7, with 8 bases in between. Per germline, CDR1 MNHEY and CDR2 SMNVEV (reference sequence). This CDR3 comprises 11 residues. CDR3 region: CASTHGNEQFF. CDR3 DNA: TGTGCCAGCACCCACGGGAATGAGCAGTTCTTC.

The chain has TRBV25-1 and TRBJ2-1; 7 nucleotides agree with TRBD2. Germline V lookup: CDR1 MGHDK, CDR2 SYGVNS. The V gene end was trimmed by 4 bases and the J gene end by 5 bases; junction bases not matched to a gene: 5. This CDR3 contains 14 residues. Written as DNA, the CDR3 is TGTGCCAGCAGTGCGCGTCTAGCGGACAATGAGCAGTTCTTC. Protein sequence: CASSARLADNEQFF.

The rearrangement links TRBV2 to TRBJ2-7, with 7 positions matching TRBD2. Germline loops: CDR1 SNHLY, CDR2 FYNNEI. CDR3 length: 15 residues. J lost 1 base, V lost 6 bases, and 9 bases had no gene match. CDR3 loop: CASSHPGGRSYEQYF. CDR3 nucleotide sequence: TGTGCCAGCAGCCACCCCGGGGGGAGGTCCTACGAGCAGTACTTC. Based on the CDR3 plus reference TRBV2 and TRBJ2-7, the full variable domain is EPEVTQTPSHQVTQMGQEVILRCVPISNHLYFYWYRQILGQKVEFLVSFYNNEISEKSEIFDDQFSVERPDGSNFTLKIRSTKLEDSAMYFCASSHPGGRSYEQYFGPGTRLTVT.

The V call is TRBV7-9, the J call TRBJ2-3; 11 bases are a match to TRBD2. V trimming: 1 base; J trimming: 6 bases; junction bases outside the gene matches: 9. The V gene's germline CDR1 is SEHNR and CDR2 FQNEAQ (reference sequence). The CDR3 is 17 residues long. The CDR3 sequence is CASSLVLAGGPSDTQYF. The DNA of the CDR3 is TGTGCCAGCAGCTTAGTCCTAGCGGGGGGCCCCTCGGATACGCAGTATTTT.

The rearrangement links TRBV27 to TRBJ1-4; TRBD1 agrees at 7 bases. The CDR3 covers 15 residues. CDR1 and CDR2 from the germline V gene are MNHEY and SMNVEV (reference sequence). The J segment lost 8 bases and the V segment lost 0 bases, leaving 6 bases of the junction unmatched. CDR3 loop: CASSLSNRGQEKLFF. The CDR3 region has the DNA TGTGCCAGCAGTTTATCGAACAGGGGTCAAGAAAAACTGTTTTTT.

The chain joins TRBV4-3 to TRBJ2-1; TRBD2 is a possible D gene (6 bases). CDR3 length equals 18 residues. Trimming took 0 bases from V and 2 from J, leaving 17 bases between them. In germline, CDR1 is LGHNA, CDR2 YSLEER. CDR3 nucleotide sequence: TGCGCCAGCAGCCAAGATTGGGGGGTTCTTAGCGCCTACAATGAGCAGTTCTTC. Its translation: CASSQDWGVLSAYNEQFF.

Details on this clone: Additional DNA sequences in this sample encode the identical CDR3. The chain recombines TRBV9 with TRBJ2-7; 7 positions agree with TRBD2. Germline V gene sequence: CDR1 SGDLS, CDR2 YYNGEE. There are 15 residues in the CDR3. J was trimmed by 0 bases and V by 0 bases; bases with no gene match: 3. The CDR3 DNA sequence: TGTGCCAGCAGCGTAGGTCTAGCGGACTCCTACGAGCAGTACTTC. Translating it yields CASSVGLADSYEQYF.

CDR3 loop: CASSPRGGRNEKLFF. DNA for the CDR3: TGTGCCAGCAGTCCGCGGGGGGGGCGGAATGAAAAACTGTTTTTT. This rearrangement joins TRBV27 to TRBJ1-4, with a possible D match to TRBD1 (6 bases). V was cut by 5 bases and J by 5 bases, with 15 bases left in between. The length of the CDR3 is 15 residues. CDR1 is MNHEY and CDR2 is SMNVEV in the germline V gene (reference sequence).

J is TRBJ2-7 and V is TRBV5-1; D is uncertain. V was cut by 2 bases and J by 3 bases, with 9 bases left in between. Germline-derived CDR1 and CDR2 are SGHRS and YFSETQ. CDR3 length: 13 amino acids. The CDR3 DNA reads as TGCGCCAGCAGCTTCGACATCGTCTACGAGCAGTACTTC. Translating gives CASSFDIVYEQYF.

Here the CDR3 DNA reads TGTGCCTGGAGTGTACCAGAAGAGATGGGGCGCGGGGATGGCTACACCTTC. It is translated as CAWSVPEEMGRGDGYTF. The chain carries TRBV30 and TRBJ1-2; TRBD1 is a possible D gene (5 bases). The CDR3 is made up of 17 amino acids. Germline V gene data show CDR1 as GTSNPN and CDR2 as SVGIG (reference sequence). Trimming took off 0 bases at V and 6 bases at J, with 23 bases between the two ends.

Only one count was recorded for this clone. CDR3 DNA: TGTGCCAGCACACCGGGGAGCTTATATGAGCAGTTCTTC. Residues: CASTPGSLYEQFF. The chain couples TRBV7-8 to TRBJ2-1; the D gene is possibly TRBD2 (5 bases). CDR1 SGHVS and CDR2 FQNEAQ come from the germline V gene. There are 13 residues in the CDR3. The V gene lost 7 bases and the J gene lost 8 bases, with 15 bases spanning the gap.

About this clone: Other nucleotide sequences in the sample specify the same CDR3. The chain links TRBV15 to TRBJ2-5, with D maybe TRBD1 (6 bases). V was pared by 0 bases and J by 5 bases, with 10 bases between. This CDR3 has 14 amino acids. Germline CDR1 and CDR2: LNHNV and YYDKDF (reference sequence). In nucleotides, the CDR3 is TGTGCCACCAGCAGAGACAGGGGCGGGGAGACCCAGTACTTC. Translated, it gives CATSRDRGGETQYF.